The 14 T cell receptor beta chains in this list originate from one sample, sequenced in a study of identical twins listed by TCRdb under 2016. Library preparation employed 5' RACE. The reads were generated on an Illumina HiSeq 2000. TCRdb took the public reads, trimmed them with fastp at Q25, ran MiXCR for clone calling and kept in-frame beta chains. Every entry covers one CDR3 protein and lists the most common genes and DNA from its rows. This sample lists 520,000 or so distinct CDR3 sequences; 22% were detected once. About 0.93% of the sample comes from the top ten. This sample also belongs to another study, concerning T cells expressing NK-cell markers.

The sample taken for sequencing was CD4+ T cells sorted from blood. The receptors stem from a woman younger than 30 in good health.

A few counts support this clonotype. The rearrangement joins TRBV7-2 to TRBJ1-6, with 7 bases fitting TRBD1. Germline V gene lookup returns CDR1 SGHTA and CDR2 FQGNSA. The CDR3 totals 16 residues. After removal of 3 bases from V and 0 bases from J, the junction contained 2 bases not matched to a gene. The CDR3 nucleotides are TGTGCCAGCAGCTTGACAGGGAGCTCCTATAATTCACCCCTCCACTTT. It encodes CASSLTGSSYNSPLHF.

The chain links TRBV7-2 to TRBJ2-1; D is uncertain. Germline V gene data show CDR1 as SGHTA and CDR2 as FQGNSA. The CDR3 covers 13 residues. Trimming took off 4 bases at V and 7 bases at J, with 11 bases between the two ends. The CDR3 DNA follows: TGTGCCAGCAGCTCGCCTAGGAGAAATGAGCAGTTCTTC. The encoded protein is CASSSPRRNEQFF. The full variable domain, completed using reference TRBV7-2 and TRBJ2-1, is GAGVSQSPSNKVTEKGKDVELRCDPISGHTALYWYRQSLGQGLEFLIYFQGNSAPDKSGLPSDRFSAERTGGSVSTLTIQRTQQEDSAVYLCASSSPRRNEQFFGPGTRLTVL.

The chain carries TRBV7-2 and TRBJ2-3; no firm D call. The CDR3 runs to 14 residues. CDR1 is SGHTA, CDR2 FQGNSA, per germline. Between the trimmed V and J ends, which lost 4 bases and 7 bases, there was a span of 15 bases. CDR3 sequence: CASSSLGRSNTQYF. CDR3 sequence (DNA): TGTGCCAGCAGCTCCTTAGGACGGTCTAATACGCAGTATTTT.

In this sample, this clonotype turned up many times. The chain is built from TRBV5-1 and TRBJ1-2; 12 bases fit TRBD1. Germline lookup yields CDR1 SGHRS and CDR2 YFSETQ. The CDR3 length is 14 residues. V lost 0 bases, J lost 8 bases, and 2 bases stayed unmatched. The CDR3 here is CASSLAGTGGGYTF. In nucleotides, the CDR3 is TGCGCCAGCAGCTTGGCTGGGACAGGGGGCGGCTACACCTTC.

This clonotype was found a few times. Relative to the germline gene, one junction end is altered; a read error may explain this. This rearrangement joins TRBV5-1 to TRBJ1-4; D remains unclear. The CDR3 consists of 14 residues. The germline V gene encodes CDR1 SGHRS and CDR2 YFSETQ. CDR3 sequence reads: CASSLKTTNEKLFF. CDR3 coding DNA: TGCGCCAGCAGCTTGAAGACAACGAATGAAAAACTGTTTTTT.

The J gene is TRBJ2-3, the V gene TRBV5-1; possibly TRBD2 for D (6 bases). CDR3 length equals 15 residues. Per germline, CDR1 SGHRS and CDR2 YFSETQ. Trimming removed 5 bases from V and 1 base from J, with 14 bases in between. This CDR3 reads CASSGTGVGTDTQYF. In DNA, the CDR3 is TGCGCCAGCAGTGGGACGGGAGTGGGCACAGATACGCAGTATTTT.

The CDR3 region has the DNA TGTGCCAGCTCACCAAGGACAGAACTGAACTATGGCTACACCTTC. Its translation: CASSPRTELNYGYTF. This sequence joins TRBV18 and TRBJ1-2; D may be TRBD1 (6 bases). Looked up from germline, CDR1 is KGHSH and CDR2 is LQKENI. CDR3 length: 15 amino acids. V gave up 2 bases and J gave up 2 bases, with 12 bases separating them.

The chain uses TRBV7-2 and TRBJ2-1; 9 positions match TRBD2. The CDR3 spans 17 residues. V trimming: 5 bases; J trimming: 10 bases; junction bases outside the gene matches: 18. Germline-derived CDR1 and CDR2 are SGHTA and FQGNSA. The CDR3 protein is CASSPRAGGLATREQFF. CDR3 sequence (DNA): TGTGCCAGCAGCCCAAGGGCAGGGGGACTAGCTACGCGGGAGCAGTTCTTC.

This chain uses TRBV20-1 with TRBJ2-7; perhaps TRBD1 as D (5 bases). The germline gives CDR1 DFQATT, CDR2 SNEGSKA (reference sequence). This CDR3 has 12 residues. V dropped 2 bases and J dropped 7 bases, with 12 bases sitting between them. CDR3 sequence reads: CSARRLQDEQYF. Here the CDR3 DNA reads TGCAGTGCTAGAAGGTTACAGGATGAGCAGTACTTC.

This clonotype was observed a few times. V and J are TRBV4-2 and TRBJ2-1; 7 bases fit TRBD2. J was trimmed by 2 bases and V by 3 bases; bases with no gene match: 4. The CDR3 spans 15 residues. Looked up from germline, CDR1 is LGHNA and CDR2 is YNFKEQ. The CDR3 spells CASSHGRGTYNEQFF. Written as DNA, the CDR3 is TGTGCCAGCAGCCACGGGCGGGGGACCTACAATGAGCAGTTCTTC.

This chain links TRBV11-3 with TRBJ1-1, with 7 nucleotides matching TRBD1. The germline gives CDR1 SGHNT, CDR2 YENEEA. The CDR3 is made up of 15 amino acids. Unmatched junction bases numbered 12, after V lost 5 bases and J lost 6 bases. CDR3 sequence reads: CASSLTGTVRPEAFF. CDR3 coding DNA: TGTGCCAGCAGCCTGACAGGGACGGTTCGTCCTGAAGCTTTCTTT.

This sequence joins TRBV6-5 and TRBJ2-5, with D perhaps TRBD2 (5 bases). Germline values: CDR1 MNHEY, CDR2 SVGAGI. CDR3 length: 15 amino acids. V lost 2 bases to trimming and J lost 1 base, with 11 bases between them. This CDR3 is CASSYTGGPQETQYF. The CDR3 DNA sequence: TGTGCCAGCAGTTACACTGGAGGCCCCCAAGAGACCCAGTACTTC.

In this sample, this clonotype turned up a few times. The CDR3 spells CASSADGDTQYF. The CDR3 DNA reads TGTGCCAGCAGCGCCGACGGAGATACGCAGTATTTT. The chain uses TRBV7-7 and TRBJ2-3, with D unclear. The germline gives CDR1 SSHAT, CDR2 FNYEAQ (reference sequence). With 5 bases removed from V and 5 bases from J, the gap between germline ends came to 8 bases. The CDR3 runs to 12 residues.

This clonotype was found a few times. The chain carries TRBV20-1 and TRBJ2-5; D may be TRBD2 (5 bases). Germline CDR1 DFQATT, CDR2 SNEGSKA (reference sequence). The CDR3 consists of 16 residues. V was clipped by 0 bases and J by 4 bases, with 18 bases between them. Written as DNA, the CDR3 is TGCAGTGCTAGAGATCGGGGTGGGGAGCTGGGAGAGACCCAGTACTTC. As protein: CSARDRGGELGETQYF.